A selection of T cell receptor beta chains follows, all from one sample in a study of CD8 T cells in Susac syndrome. TCRdb itself ran the immunoSEQ multiplex PCR reads through MiXCR, one entry per CDR3 protein. The sample contains about 300,000 distinct CDR3 sequences, approximately 89% of which appear only once. What was sequenced was CD8+ T cells from PBMCs. Source of these receptors: a human donor with multiple sclerosis. CDR3s include the opening cysteine and the closing phenylalanine or tryptophan. A D gene is named only where the DNA matches it firmly. The listing skips clone size in some rows; elsewhere it reads once, few, many or a size class.

CSVYITGTGVTDTQYF,TGCAGCGTTTACATAACCGGGACAGGGGTCACAGATACGCAGTATTTT,TRBV29-1,-,TRBD1,TRBJ2-3
CSVWGSTRNNEQFF,TGCAGCGTTTGGGGCTCCACCCGGAACAATGAGCAGTTCTTC,TRBV29-1,-,-,TRBJ2-1
CASKGSGVRGEQFF,TGTGCCAGCAAGGGGTCCGGGGTCCGTGGTGAGCAGTTCTTC,TRBV27,few,-,TRBJ2-1
CASAPGSGRRGSTDTQYF,TGTGCCAGCGCCCCGGGAAGCGGGCGTCGTGGGAGCACAGATACGCAGTATTTT,TRBV9,-,-,TRBJ2-3
CASSSPPAGLGEKLFF,TGTGCCAGCAGCTCCCCCCCGGCCGGTTTAGGTGAAAAACTGTTTTTT,TRBV7-9,-,-,TRBJ1-4
CAWWGTGDEKLFF,TGTGCCTGGTGGGGGACAGGGGATGAAAAACTGTTTTTT,TRBV30,-,TRBD1,TRBJ1-4
CAWSSRTHEKLFF,TGTGCCTGGAGCTCACGGACGCATGAAAAACTGTTTTTT,TRBV30,-,-,TRBJ1-4
CASSGSSGGDKQFF,TGTGCCAGCAGTGGGTCTAGCGGGGGAGATAAGCAGTTCTTC,TRBV6-4,-,TRBD2,TRBJ2-1
CASSPQTSVPYEQYF,TGTGCCAGCAGCCCGCAGACTAGCGTTCCCTACGAGCAGTACTTC,TRBV7-8,-,TRBD2,TRBJ2-7
CASSLEVGESYNEQFF,TGTGCCAGCAGCTTAGAGGTAGGGGAGTCTTACAATGAGCAGTTCTTC,TRBV7-6,-,-,TRBJ2-1
CSVSGITGELFF,TGCAGCGTTTCGGGAATCACCGGGGAGCTGTTTTTT,TRBV29-1,-,-,TRBJ2-2